One and the same sample provided the 8 T cell receptor beta chains below, sequenced in a study of blood T cell repertoires in COVID-19. The assay was immunoSEQ multiplex PCR, and TCRdb's table has in-frame clones only and misses some. In the table there are more than 150,000 clones, roughly 88% of which are singletons. Sequenced: PBMCs or T cells enriched from blood (not recorded which). The receptors were sampled from a woman between 55 and 75 years old who had recovered from COVID-19.

The chain combines TRBV28 with TRBJ1-2; unclear D gene. Between the trimmed V and J ends, which lost 5 bases and 2 bases, there was a span of 12 bases. Germline V gene data show CDR1 as MDHEN and CDR2 as SYDVKM. The CDR3 totals 14 residues. The DNA for the CDR3 is TGTGCCAGCAGTCAGGAAGGATCGAACTATGGCTACACCTTC. It translates to CASSQEGSNYGYTF.

The V and J genes are TRBV19 and TRBJ1-5; 11 nucleotides line up with TRBD1. This CDR3 contains 17 residues. Per germline, CDR1 LNHDA and CDR2 SQIVND (reference sequence). Trimming took 5 bases from V and 0 from J; bases not matched to a gene: 6. The CDR3 region has the DNA TGTGCCAGTAGTGTAGGACAGGGGGCGCATAGCAATCAGCCCCAGCATTTT. Residues: CASSVGQGAHSNQPQHF.

The V gene is TRBV23-1, the J gene TRBJ1-2, with a possible D match to TRBD1 (6 bases). TRBV23-1 counts as an open reading frame of uncertain function. The CDR3 runs 16 residues. Trimming removed 4 bases at V and 3 bases at J, with 18 bases between. In nucleotides, the CDR3 is TGCGCCAGCAGTCCCCCCGGACAGCCCCGGGACTATGGCTACACCTTC. It encodes CASSPPGQPRDYGYTF.

V and J are TRBV18 and TRBJ1-5; TRBD1 agrees at 7 bases. The germline V gene encodes CDR1 KGHSH and CDR2 LQKENI. The V segment lost 4 bases and the J segment 6 bases; nucleotides outside the gene matches: 6. This CDR3 has 14 residues. Here the CDR3 reads CASSRQGTTQPQHF. The CDR3, as DNA: TGTGCCAGCTCACGACAGGGAACCACTCAGCCCCAGCATTTT.

The J gene is TRBJ2-7, the V gene TRBV27, with D possibly TRBD1 on 6 matching bases. This CDR3 contains 14 residues. The germline CDR1 and CDR2 sequences are MNHEY and SMNVEV (reference sequence). V was cut by 5 bases and J by 0 bases, with 11 bases left in between. The CDR3 DNA sequence: TGTGCCAGCAGTCTACAGGGACACTCCTACGAGCAGTACTTC. Translation: CASSLQGHSYEQYF.

The sample holds a few counts of this clone. The chain combines TRBV7-9 with TRBJ2-7; D unresolved. CDR3 length: 14 residues. The V and J ends lost 5 bases and 0 bases respectively, with 11 bases between them. Germline V lookup: CDR1 SEHNR, CDR2 FQNEAQ (reference sequence). The CDR3 DNA reads TGTGCCAGCAGCCTCCAGACACTCTCCTACGAGCAGTACTTC. This gives the protein CASSLQTLSYEQYF.

This clone has just a few counts. V usage is TRBV4-1 and J usage is TRBJ2-3, with D possibly being TRBD2 (6 bases). V lost 4 bases, J lost 3 bases, and 14 bases lay in between. The CDR3 is 15 residues long. Germline-derived CDR1 and CDR2 are MGHRA and YSYEKL. CDR3 residues: CASSLRELGTDTQYF. The CDR3 nucleotides are TGCGCCAGCAGCCTTCGGGAGCTCGGTACAGATACGCAGTATTTT.

This clone turned up a few times. J is TRBJ1-1 and V is TRBV19; D remains ambiguous. CDR3 length: 15 amino acids. The V end lost 7 bases, the J end lost 1 base, and 16 bases lay between the germline ends. The germline CDR1 and CDR2 sequences are LNHDA and SQIVND (reference sequence). The CDR3 here is CASTLSEPKNTEAFF. The CDR3 DNA reads TGTGCCAGTACCTTAAGTGAACCTAAGAACACTGAAGCTTTCTTT.